This T cell receptor (beta chain) came from a study of post-analysis software for immune sequencing data (dated by TCRdb to between 2014 and 2017). Notes on the research overall: Relapsing-remitting, secondary progressive and progressive-relapsing multiple sclerosis were recorded as disease courses, and subtype annotation was lacking for some patients. The patient repertoires were set against 10 to 11 previously published healthy control repertoires from donors whose ages ranged from roughly 6 to 26 years. A subset of samples was prepared in parallel using single-end sample barcoding, then pooled and co-amplified after Illumina adapter ligation. The full study reports these points: Compared with controls, multiple sclerosis patients had significantly lower normalized Chao1 diversity, a finding suggesting substantial peripheral T-cell clonal expansion. When samples were clustered directly using the F measure, samples prepared in the same batch co-clustered strongly, which prompted a batch-effect correction. The multiple sclerosis patient group was slightly younger than the control group. Significantly higher frequencies in patients than in controls were found for about five TRBV segments, including TRBV5-6, TRBV5-1 and TRBV20-1.

To demonstrate the VDJtools post-analysis software, TCR beta repertoires were profiled from the peripheral blood of about 14 young patients with multiple sclerosis. The patients with multiple sclerosis were children and adolescents between roughly 6 and 17 years of age. Regarding this clonotype: What antigen it recognizes has not been identified. Per-nucleotide qualities are absent, and no much larger clonotype sits a single base away.

The library was made by PCR. The reads were generated on an Illumina HiSeq 2500. Unique molecular identifiers were incorporated into TCR beta cDNA libraries to reduce PCR and sequencing biases. Roughly 500,000 cDNA molecules were obtained for every 1 to 10 million input T cells, so each molecule roughly corresponded to one T cell. The same protocol used for the earlier healthy control dataset was applied to prepare and sequence the patient libraries. Within a given batch, samples were prepared together, multiplexed and sequenced on the same HiSeq lane. In the authors' own workflow: Raw barcoded reads were processed with MIGEC, and single-read molecular identifier groups were discarded before consensus assembly and CDR3 extraction. VDJtools was used for post-analysis of the clonotype tables, with diversity normalized by down-sampling every dataset to the smallest sample size. Repertoire overlap clustering matched CDR3 amino acid but not nucleotide sequences to correct batch-related cross-sample contamination. Clones were called with MiXCR by TCRdb after fastp trimmed the public reads at Q25, and only in-frame beta chains were retained. Every distinct CDR3 protein forms one entry, paired with its most common genes and DNA. These V and J calls derive from TCRdb rather than the authors' analysis. The sample contains about 820,000 distinct CDR3 sequences, roughly 50% of them found a single time. Roughly 4.4% of the sample is in the top ten clones.

From the cysteine through the phenylalanine, the CDR3 covers 15 amino acids. Kept here is only the CDR3 DNA, which spans 45 bases and is read in frame from base 1. Deletion took 0 bases off V and 0 bases off J, with a span of 7 bases between the germline ends. CDR1 and CDR2 are read off the germline V gene as SGDLS and YYNGEE. Sequencing was done on a sample of blood. The chain couples TRBV9 to TRBJ2-1; the D gene is perhaps TRBD2, from 5 matching bases. The TCR sequence derives from a girl under 18 with multiple sclerosis. The CDR3 protein sequence reads: CASSVAGDSYNEQFF. Here is the DNA: TGTGCCAGCAGCGTAGCCGGGGACTCCTACAATGAGCAGTTCTTC. Beyond the CDR3, the reference TRBV9 and TRBJ2-1 genes provide the residues; the full variable domain reads: DSGVTQTPKHLITATGQRVTLRCSPRSGDLSVYWYQQSLDQGLQFLIQYYNGEERAKGNILERFSAQQFPDLHSELNLSSLELGDSALYFCASSVAGDSYNEQFFGPGTRLTVL.